The 29 T cell receptor beta chains below were found in one sample sequenced in a study of T-cell memory formation after mild COVID-19. MiXCR, applied by TCRdb to the 5' RACE reads, yields one record per CDR3 protein. Among 110,000 or so distinct CDR3 sequences listed, about 24% were seen once. Sequenced sample: PBMCs or a T cell subset sorted from them (not recorded which). Every receptor here comes from a man between 18 and 29 years old who had mild COVID-19 (a few samples of this study predate the infection). Cell type and time point are not known.

This clonotype was seen a few times. The V gene is TRBV4-3, the J gene TRBJ2-5, with 9 positions matching TRBD1. The CDR3 has 16 residues. Germline V lookup: CDR1 LGHNA, CDR2 YSLEER. V dropped 0 bases and J dropped 4; count of bases not matched to a gene: 6. The CDR3 DNA reads TGCGCCAGCAGCCAAGAACACAGGGGGCGCCCAGAGACCCAGTACTTC. It is translated as CASSQEHRGRPETQYF.

This clonotype appeared a few times. This may come from a read error, since a much larger clone is one base off. The rearrangement links TRBV5-4 to TRBJ2-7; 10 bases are shared with TRBD1. Germline CDR1 SGHNT, CDR2 YYREEE (reference sequence). The CDR3 covers 14 residues. V lost 4 bases to trimming and J lost 2 bases; unmatched junction nucleotides: 3. The CDR3 loop reads CASSAGTGAYEQYF. The CDR3, as DNA: TGTGCCAGCAGCGCAGGGACAGGGGCCTACGAGCAGTACTTC.

This clonotype was counted once. The rearrangement uses TRBV20-1 and TRBJ2-1; TRBD2 might be the D (5 bases). V lost 3 bases and J lost 0, with 12 bases in between. The CDR3 spans 15 residues. Germline CDR1 and CDR2: DFQATT and SNEGSKA (reference sequence). The CDR3 is CSASQGRSSYNEQFF. DNA for the CDR3: TGCAGTGCTAGTCAAGGGAGAAGCTCCTACAATGAGCAGTTCTTC.

This chain uses TRBV12-3 or TRBV12-4 with TRBJ2-2; 7 positions match TRBD2. J lost 6 bases, V lost 7 bases, and 5 bases had no gene match. The CDR3 consists of 13 residues. The CDR3 spells CASTRGVAGELFF. The CDR3 bases are TGTGCCAGCACCCGGGGGGTGGCCGGGGAGCTGTTTTTT.

This chain uses TRBV29-1 with TRBJ1-3; 8 bases align to TRBD1. V gave up 0 bases and J gave up 1 base; unmatched junction bases: 2. Per germline, CDR1 SQVTM and CDR2 ANQGSEA. This CDR3 has 15 residues. CDR3 region: CSVEEGTGSGNTIYF. The CDR3 region has the DNA TGCAGCGTTGAAGAAGGGACAGGATCTGGAAACACCATATATTTT.

This clonotype showed up many times. The chain carries TRBV7-9 and TRBJ2-7, with 14 bases aligning to TRBD2. Unmatched junction bases numbered 16, after V lost 3 bases and J lost 0 bases. Germline CDR1 SEHNR, CDR2 FQNEAQ (reference sequence). The CDR3 loop spans 21 amino acids. This CDR3 is CASSFRRGGLAGGQSSYEQYF. The CDR3 DNA follows: TGTGCCAGCAGCTTTAGGAGAGGAGGACTAGCGGGGGGCCAGAGCTCCTACGAGCAGTACTTC. The variable domain in full, completed from reference TRBV7-9 and TRBJ2-7, reads DTGVSQNPRHKITKRGQNVTFRCDPISEHNRLYWYRQTLGQGPEFLTYFQNEAQLEKSRLLSDRFSAERPKGSFSTLEIQRTEQGDSAMYLCASSFRRGGLAGGQSSYEQYFGPGTRLTVT.

This clonotype was seen only a few times. V usage is TRBV4-3 and J usage is TRBJ2-2; D not resolved. This CDR3 is built from 16 residues. CDR1 and CDR2 (germline): LGHNA, YSLEER. Trimming left V 4 bases short and J 0 bases short, with 12 bases between. The CDR3 sequence: CASSPLSETNTGELFF. CDR3 sequence (DNA): TGCGCCAGCAGCCCCCTTTCGGAAACGAACACCGGGGAGCTGTTTTTT.

This clonotype was recorded a few times. The chain uses TRBV12-5 and TRBJ2-1, with TRBD2 matching over 8 bases. Looked up from germline, CDR1 is LGHNT and CDR2 is FRNRAP. V shed 7 bases and J 4 bases; nucleotides not matched to a gene: 9. The CDR3 spans 15 residues. The CDR3 nucleotides are TGTGCTAGTGCCCTATCGGGACTAGGTTACAATGAGCAGTTCTTC. Its protein product is CASALSGLGYNEQFF.

In this sample, this clonotype turned up once. The chain is built from TRBV7-6 and TRBJ1-4; D is undetermined. The CDR3 is made up of 13 amino acids. In germline, CDR1 is SGHVS, CDR2 FNYEAQ. V shed 3 bases and J shed 8 bases, with 10 bases lying between them. CDR3 region: CASSLRVQEKLFF. The DNA of the CDR3 is TGTGCCAGCAGCTTGAGGGTGCAAGAAAAACTGTTTTTT.

This clonotype was seen only a few times. The rearrangement links TRBV24-1 to TRBJ2-3; a possible D gene is TRBD2 (7 bases). Per the germline V gene, CDR1 is KGHDR and CDR2 is SFDVKD. Trimming left V 4 bases short and J 3 bases short, with 22 bases between. The CDR3 is 18 amino acids. CDR3 in amino acids: CATSDSSEGGLATDTQYF. The CDR3 coding sequence is TGTGCCACCAGTGACTCAAGTGAGGGGGGGTTGGCGACAGATACGCAGTATTTT.

This clonotype has just a few counts. The chain carries TRBV12-3 or TRBV12-4 and TRBJ2-1; 7 nucleotides match TRBD2. The CDR3 has 14 amino acids. V lost 7 bases and J lost 9; bases outside the gene matches: 12. DNA for the CDR3: TGTGCCAGCAAAAAGCCGGGGGGAGTAGGTGAGCAGTTCTTC. Its protein product is CASKKPGGVGEQFF.

A single count supports this clonotype. The chain joins TRBV6-5 to TRBJ1-1; TRBD1 is a possible D gene (5 bases). The V gene's germline CDR1 is MNHEY and CDR2 SVGAGI. The length of the CDR3 is 14 residues. Trimming took off 3 bases at V and 0 bases at J, with 8 bases between the two ends. The CDR3 DNA is TGTGCCAGCAGTTATGAGGGGTTGAACACTGAAGCTTTCTTT. Its protein product is CASSYEGLNTEAFF.

This clonotype has a handful of counts. The V and J genes are TRBV6-6 and TRBJ2-1; D may correspond to TRBD1 or TRBD2 (5 bases each). The CDR3 consists of 14 residues. Germline V gene lookup returns CDR1 MNHNY and CDR2 SVGAGI (reference sequence). Trimming left V 6 bases short and J 6 bases short, with 15 bases between. The DNA of the CDR3 is TGTGCCAGCAGACTGCCCTTTGGGGGCAATGAGCAGTTCTTC. This encodes CASRLPFGGNEQFF.

Only a few counts were recorded for this clonotype. This chain links TRBV6-5 with TRBJ2-7; 8 positions agree with TRBD1. The junction had 5 bases not matched to a gene; V was cut back by 5 bases and J by 2 bases. The CDR3 consists of 14 residues. Germline V gene data show CDR1 as MNHEY and CDR2 as SVGAGI. Here the CDR3 reads CASSVGQGTYEQYF. In nucleotides, the CDR3 is TGTGCCAGCAGTGTAGGACAGGGTACCTACGAGCAGTACTTC.

In this sample, this clonotype turned up a few times. The gene calls are TRBV12-3 or TRBV12-4 and TRBJ2-7; D remains ambiguous. This CDR3 comprises 12 residues. The germline V and J ends were trimmed by 1 base and 12 bases, with 13 bases remaining between them. This CDR3 is CASSLGTVGTYF. Here the CDR3 DNA reads TGTGCCAGCAGTTTAGGGACGGTTGGAACGTACTTC.

This clonotype was observed a handful of times. The V gene is TRBV4-1, the J gene TRBJ2-5; D perhaps matches TRBD2 (5 bases). The germline V and J ends were trimmed by 0 bases and 3 bases, with 11 bases remaining between them. Germline V gene data show CDR1 as MGHRA and CDR2 as YSYEKL. CDR3 size: 15 residues. The CDR3 protein is CASSQDGGLKETQYF. The CDR3 nucleotides are TGCGCCAGCAGCCAAGATGGAGGACTTAAAGAGACCCAGTACTTC.

CDR3 bases: TGTGCCAGCAGCTCCCGGGACAGGGGCTACGAGCAGTACTTC. Encoded protein: CASSSRDRGYEQYF. The chain carries TRBV7-6 and TRBJ2-7, with TRBD1 matching over 10 bases. Germline V gives CDR1 SGHVS, CDR2 FNYEAQ. J lost 3 bases, V lost 4 bases, and 3 bases had no gene match. There are 14 residues in the CDR3.

A few counts support this clonotype. The chain combines TRBV14 with TRBJ2-7; D is possibly TRBD1 (5 bases). The CDR3 is made up of 13 amino acids. V was cut by 1 base and J by 3 bases, with 7 bases left in between. Germline V gene sequence: CDR1 SGHDN, CDR2 FVKESK. CDR3 in amino acids: CASSQGTNYEQYF. The CDR3 DNA reads TGTGCCAGCAGCCAAGGGACAAACTACGAGCAGTACTTC.

A remark on this clonotype: A junction end diverges from the germline sequence, so it may reflect a read error. The V call is TRBV12-3 or TRBV12-4, the J call TRBJ2-6; either TRBD1 or TRBD2 may fit D (5 bases each). The CDR3 runs to 16 residues. In nucleotides, the CDR3 is TGTGCCAGCCGACCCGCTCGGGGCTCTGGGGCCAACGACCTGACTTTC. It codes for CASRPARGSGANDLTF.

This clonotype was detected a few times. V is TRBV6-6 and J is TRBJ2-3, with 7 bases fitting TRBD1. Per the germline V gene, CDR1 is MNHNY and CDR2 is SVGAGI (reference sequence). V gave up 5 bases and J gave up 4 bases; unmatched junction bases: 9. CDR3 length equals 15 residues. The CDR3 DNA follows: TGTGCCAGCAGTACCGGACAGGTTTGGGCAGATACGCAGTATTTT. It encodes CASSTGQVWADTQYF.

The gene calls are TRBV27 and TRBJ1-1; 7 bases line up with TRBD1. V gave up 0 bases and J gave up 5 bases; unmatched junction bases: 9. This CDR3 is 16 amino acids long. Germline CDR1 is MNHEY and CDR2 is SMNVEV (reference sequence). The chain's CDR3 is CASSLSMTGWFTEAFF. In nucleotides, the CDR3 is TGTGCCAGCAGTTTATCGATGACAGGGTGGTTTACTGAAGCTTTCTTT.

This clonotype turned up a few times. This chain uses TRBV15 with TRBJ2-2; no definite D call. Germline lookup yields CDR1 LNHNV and CDR2 YYDKDF (reference sequence). The CDR3 length is 14 residues. Trimming took off 0 bases at V and 1 base at J, with 3 bases between the two ends. In nucleotides, the CDR3 is TGTGCCACCAGCAGAGAGGAGAACACCGGGGAGCTGTTTTTT. This codes for CATSREENTGELFF.

The rearrangement joins TRBV3-1 to TRBJ1-1; D not certain. This CDR3 is built from 14 residues. Germline-derived CDR1 and CDR2 are LGHDT and YNNKEL (reference sequence). Trimming pared 7 bases from V and 2 bases from J, leaving 14 bases between. CDR3 amino acids: CASKTAGQNTEAFF. CDR3 DNA: TGTGCCAGCAAGACGGCCGGGCAAAACACTGAAGCTTTCTTT.

This clonotype was observed a handful of times. The J gene is TRBJ1-5, the V gene TRBV20-1; D gene ambiguous. Trimming stripped 1 base from V and 0 bases from J, with 10 bases between. CDR3 length: 15 residues. The germline gives CDR1 DFQATT, CDR2 SNEGSKA (reference sequence). In DNA, the CDR3 is TGCAGTGCTAGAGTTTGGGCCGATAGCAATCAGCCCCAGCATTTT. This gives the protein CSARVWADSNQPQHF.

This clonotype occurred a few times. Written as DNA, the CDR3 is TGTGCCAGCAGTGAGGGGGGCGCTGAAGCTTTCTTT. It translates to CASSEGGAEAFF. The chain recombines TRBV2 with TRBJ1-1; D may be TRBD1 (6 bases). This CDR3 is 12 amino acids long. CDR1 is SNHLY and CDR2 is FYNNEI in the germline V gene. V lost 3 bases, J lost 6 bases, and 8 bases lay in between.

This rearrangement joins TRBV7-3 to TRBJ2-2; D unresolved. The V gene lost 10 bases and the J gene lost 2 bases, with 8 bases spanning the gap. Germline values: CDR1 SGHTA, CDR2 FQGTGA. The CDR3 is 12 amino acids. The chain's CDR3 is CATGYNTGELFF. The CDR3 nucleotides are TGTGCCACAGGCTATAACACCGGGGAGCTGTTTTTT. The whole variable domain, filled in from reference TRBV7-3 and TRBJ2-2, reads GAGVSQTPSNKVTEKGKYVELRCDPISGHTALYWYRQSLGQGPEFLIYFQGTGAADDSGLPNDRFFAVRPEGSVSTLKIQRTERGDSAVYLCATGYNTGELFFGEGSRLTVL.

Only a few counts were recorded for this clonotype. The chain is built from TRBV2 and TRBJ2-3, with 9 nucleotides matching TRBD2. Losses at the gene ends were 7 bases for V and 0 bases for J; bases not matched to a gene: 11. This CDR3 is 17 amino acids long. Germline CDR1 SNHLY, CDR2 FYNNEI. The CDR3 here is CASTWGRTSVSTDTQYF. CDR3 nucleotides: TGTGCCAGCACTTGGGGGAGGACTAGCGTAAGCACAGATACGCAGTATTTT.

This clonotype has just a few counts. This chain joins TRBV7-9 and TRBJ1-2; D call uncertain. This CDR3 region has 15 residues. The ends were cut back, 1 base at V and 0 bases at J, with 9 bases in the middle. Germline V gene sequence: CDR1 SEHNR, CDR2 FQNEAQ (reference sequence). DNA for the CDR3: TGTGCCAGCAGCTTAGTGACCGTAGCTAACTATGGCTACACCTTC. Protein sequence: CASSLVTVANYGYTF.

The sample holds a few counts of this clonotype. The chain is built from TRBV10-3 and TRBJ2-7; D may be TRBD1 (6 bases). CDR3 length: 15 residues. In germline, CDR1 is ENHRY, CDR2 SYGVKD. Trimming cost V 0 bases and J 0 bases, with 9 bases left between them. CDR3 nucleotide sequence: TGTGCCATCAGTGAGTCGGACAGAAGCTCCTACGAGCAGTACGTC. Amino acids: CAISESDRSSYEQYV.